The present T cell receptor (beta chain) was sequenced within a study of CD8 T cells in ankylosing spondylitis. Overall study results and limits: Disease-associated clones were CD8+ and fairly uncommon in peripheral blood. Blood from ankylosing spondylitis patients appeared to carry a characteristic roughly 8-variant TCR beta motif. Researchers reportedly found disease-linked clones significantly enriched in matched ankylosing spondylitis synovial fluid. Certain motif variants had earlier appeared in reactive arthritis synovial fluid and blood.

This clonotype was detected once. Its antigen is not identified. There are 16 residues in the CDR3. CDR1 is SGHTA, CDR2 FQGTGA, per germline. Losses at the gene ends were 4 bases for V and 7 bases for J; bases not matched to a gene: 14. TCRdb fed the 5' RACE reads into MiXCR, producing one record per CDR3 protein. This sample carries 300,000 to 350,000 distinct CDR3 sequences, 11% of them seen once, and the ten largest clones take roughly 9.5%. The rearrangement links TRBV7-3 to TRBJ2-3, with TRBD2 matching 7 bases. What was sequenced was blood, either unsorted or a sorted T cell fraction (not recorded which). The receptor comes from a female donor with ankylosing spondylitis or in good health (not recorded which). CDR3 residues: CASSSGPTGEGHTQYF. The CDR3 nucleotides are TGTGCCAGCAGCTCGGGGCCGACCGGGGAGGGACATACGCAGTATTTT.